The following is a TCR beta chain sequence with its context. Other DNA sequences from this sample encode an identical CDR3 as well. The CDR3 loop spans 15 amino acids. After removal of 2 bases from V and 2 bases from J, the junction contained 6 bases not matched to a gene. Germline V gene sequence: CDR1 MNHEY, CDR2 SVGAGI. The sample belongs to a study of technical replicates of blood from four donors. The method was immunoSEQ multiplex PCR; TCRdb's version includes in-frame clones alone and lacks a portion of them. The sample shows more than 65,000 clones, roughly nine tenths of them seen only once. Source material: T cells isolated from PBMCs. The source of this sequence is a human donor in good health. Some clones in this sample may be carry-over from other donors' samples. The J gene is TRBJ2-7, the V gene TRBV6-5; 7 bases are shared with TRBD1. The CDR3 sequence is CASSYRRTGPYEQYF. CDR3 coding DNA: TGTGCCAGCAGTTACCGTAGGACAGGTCCCTACGAGCAGTACTTC.